Listed below are T cell receptor beta chains from one sample, sequenced in a study of shared clonotypes between healthy human individuals. Measured with immunoSEQ multiplex PCR; TCRdb has only the in-frame clones, and not every one. Among 1,100,000 or so clones, 78% were seen once, and the ten largest hold about 0.52%. Sequenced sample: memory CD4+ T cells from PBMCs. The receptors originated from a man younger than 35 in good health. Some clones in this sample may be carry-over from other donors' samples. Both conserved end residues are part of each CDR3. Fields, in order: J gene, clone size, V gene, D gene, CDR3 protein, CDR3 DNA. The D gene is left open where the match is weak. The size of a clone is reported for some rows only, either as once, few or many, or as a class for expanded clones.

>TRBJ2-2|-|TRBV5-6|TRBD2
CASSPRTSGSGITGELFF
TGTGCCAGCAGCCCGAGGACTAGCGGGAGTGGGATCACCGGGGAGCTGTTTTTT
>TRBJ2-7|-|TRBV6-5|-
CASRSGEGVRYEQYF
TGTGCCAGCAGGTCAGGTGAAGGGGTACGCTACGAGCAGTACTTC
>TRBJ1-4|-|TRBV5-1|-
CASSLLGGRLTNEKLFF
TGCGCCAGCAGCTTGTTGGGGGGACGTTTGACTAATGAAAAACTGTTTTTT
>TRBJ2-2|once|TRBV6-6|-
CASSTGHLKNTGELFF
TGTGCCAGCAGTACCGGACACCTCAAGAACACCGGGGAGCTGTTTTTT
>TRBJ1-3|-|TRBV5-1|-
CASSLDGNFGNTIYF
TGCGCCAGCAGCTTGGATGGAAACTTTGGAAACACCATATATTTT
>TRBJ2-3|-|TRBV9|TRBD2
CASSAGTSGSTDTQYF
TGTGCCAGCAGCGCAGGGACTAGCGGAAGCACAGATACGCAGTATTTT
>TRBJ2-5|-|TRBV6-1|-
CASSEPGRGETQYF
TGTGCCAGCAGTGAACCGGGAAGGGGAGAGACCCAGTACTTC
>TRBJ2-7|-|TRBV28|-
CASSFSQGPSEQYF
TGTGCCAGCAGTTTCTCGCAGGGGCCTAGCGAGCAGTACTTC
>TRBJ1-2|many|TRBV14|-
CASSPGTNLYGYTF
TGTGCCAGCAGCCCCGGGACAAACCTTTATGGCTACACCTTC
>TRBJ1-2|-|TRBV7-2|-
CASSLETGYGYTF
TGTGCCAGCAGCTTAGAAACAGGGTATGGCTACACCTTC
>TRBJ2-7|-|TRBV27|-
CASSLGGWGDEQYF
TGTGCCAGCAGTCTAGGGGGCTGGGGGGACGAGCAGTACTTC
>TRBJ1-2|-|TRBV14|TRBD1
CASSSRDRGNLNYGYTF
TGTGCCAGCAGCTCCCGGGACAGGGGAAATCTAAACTATGGCTACACCTTC
>TRBJ2-3|-|TRBV30|TRBD2
CAWSGLAGGFDTQYF
TGTGCCTGGAGTGGACTAGCGGGAGGATTCGATACGCAGTATTTT
>TRBJ2-2|-|TRBV30|-
CAWSVESPVGELFF
TGTGCCTGGAGTGTAGAATCCCCTGTTGGGGAGCTGTTTTTT
>TRBJ2-5|-|TRBV5-1|-
CASSSEASAPWTQYF
TGCGCCAGCAGCTCGGAGGCTAGCGCCCCGTGGACCCAGTACTTC
>TRBJ1-5|-|TRBV9|TRBD1
CASSRTGGSFGPQHF
TGTGCCAGCAGCAGGACAGGGGGGTCTTTTGGGCCCCAGCATTTT
>TRBJ2-3|-|TRBV5-6|-
CASSLAPHRTDTQYF
TGTGCCAGCAGCTTGGCCCCCCACCGCACAGATACGCAGTATTTT
>TRBJ2-5|-|TRBV7-9|-
CASSLAGNWETQYF
TGTGCCAGCAGCTTAGCAGGGAATTGGGAGACCCAGTACTTC
>TRBJ2-2|-|TRBV6-4|-
CASSRGATGELFF
TGTGCCAGCAGTCGAGGGGCCACCGGGGAGCTGTTTTTT
>TRBJ2-1|-|TRBV9|TRBD2
CASSVLGQRDYNEQFF
TGTGCCAGCAGCGTACTCGGCCAGCGGGACTACAATGAGCAGTTCTTC
>TRBJ1-1|-|TRBV30|-
CAWSVVVPREPLNTEAFF
TGTGCCTGGAGTGTGGTTGTCCCCCGGGAGCCTCTGAACACTGAAGCTTTCTTT
>TRBJ2-7|-|TRBV4-2|-
CASSQKDLNSGLSYEQYF
TGTGCCAGCAGCCAGAAAGATTTAAATTCGGGACTCTCATACGAGCAGTACTTC
>TRBJ2-7|-|TRBV7-2|TRBD2
CASSPGLGLAGGRSEQYF
TGTGCCAGCAGCCCGGGTCTTGGACTAGCGGGAGGCCGGTCCGAGCAGTACTTC
>TRBJ2-7|-|TRBV21-1|-
CASSKALGTSGRDEQYF
TGTGCCAGCAGCAAAGCGCTCGGGACTAGCGGGAGGGACGAGCAGTACTTC
>TRBJ2-2|-|TRBV10-3|-
CAIRNRDTGELFF
TGTGCCATCAGGAATCGTGACACCGGGGAGCTGTTTTTT